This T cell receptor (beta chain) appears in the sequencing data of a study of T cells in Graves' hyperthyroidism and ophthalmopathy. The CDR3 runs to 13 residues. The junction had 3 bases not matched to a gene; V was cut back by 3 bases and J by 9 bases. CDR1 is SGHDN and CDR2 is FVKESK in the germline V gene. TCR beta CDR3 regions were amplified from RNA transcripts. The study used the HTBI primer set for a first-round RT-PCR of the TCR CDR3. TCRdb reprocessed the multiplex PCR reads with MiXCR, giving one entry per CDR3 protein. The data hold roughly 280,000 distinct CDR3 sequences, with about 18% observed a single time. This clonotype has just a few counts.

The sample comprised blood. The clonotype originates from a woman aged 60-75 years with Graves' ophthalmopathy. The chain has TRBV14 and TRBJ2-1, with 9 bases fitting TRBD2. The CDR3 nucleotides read TGTGCCAGCAGCCAGACTAGCGGCGGTGAGCAGTTCTTC. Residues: CASSQTSGGEQFF.